This TCR beta chain was documented in a study of blood T cell repertoires in COVID-19. CDR3 length: 14 residues. Germline assignment: CDR1 SGHTA and CDR2 FQGNSA. With 8 bases removed from V and 5 bases from J, the gap between germline ends came to 18 bases. Sequenced by immunoSEQ multiplex PCR; TCRdb stores in-frame clones only, minus some. The sample holds 150,000 to 200,000 clones, 89% seen once. This clone came up once. The TCR sequence derives from a man aged 40-49 years with acute or convalescent COVID-19. The sequencing input was peripheral blood. The chain links TRBV7-2 to TRBJ2-5; TRBD2 might be the D (5 bases). The CDR3 DNA reads TGTGCCAGCGGAGCCCCCGGGGTTTGGGAGACCCAGTACTTC. It encodes CASGAPGVWETQYF.